The 17 T cell receptor beta chains given below trace back to one sample, sequenced in a study of T cell repertoires in cytomegalovirus infection. TCRdb recomputed calls from the reads with MiXCR, one row per CDR3 protein. In the table there are roughly 990,000 distinct CDR3 sequences, 30% to 40% of which are singletons. Their recognized antigens are unknown. This specimen consisted of cultured CD8+ T cells from PBMCs, obtained from culture after CMV antigen stimulation. The receptors stem from a human donor in good health (CMV status not recorded). Some clones in this sample may be carry-over from other donors' samples.

V and J are TRBV3-1 and TRBJ2-1, with 7 nucleotides matching TRBD2. This CDR3 comprises 16 residues. J gave up 0 bases and V 6 bases, and 8 bases lay outside the gene matches. From germline, CDR1 is LGHDT and CDR2 YNNKEL (reference sequence). DNA of the CDR3: TGTGCCAGCAGAGACGTCGGGGGGAGCTCCTACAATGAGCAGTTCTTC. This translates into CASRDVGGSSYNEQFF.

This clonotype appeared a few times. The chain links TRBV5-1 to TRBJ2-1, with 7 bases that match TRBD2. With 4 bases clipped from V and 0 bases from J, the junction kept 7 bases outside the gene matches. The length of the CDR3 is 16 residues. From germline, CDR1 is SGHRS and CDR2 YFSETQ. The CDR3 region is CASSPGEGSSYNEQFF. In DNA, the CDR3 is TGCGCCAGCAGCCCCGGGGAGGGGAGCTCCTACAATGAGCAGTTCTTC.

The chain uses TRBV7-2 and TRBJ2-1; weak D call: TRBD1 (8 bases). Germline V lookup: CDR1 SGHTA, CDR2 FQGNSA. Trimming took off 2 bases at V and 10 bases at J, with 18 bases between the two ends. This CDR3 spans 15 amino acids. As DNA, the CDR3 is TGTGCCAGCAGCTTACTACAGGGGGGGCTCCTCGAGCAGTTCTTC. It translates to CASSLLQGGLLEQFF.

The chain has TRBV27 and TRBJ2-2; 8 nucleotides line up with TRBD1. CDR3 size: 16 residues. The J segment lost 7 bases and the V segment lost 1 base, leaving 8 bases of the junction unmatched. Germline CDR1 MNHEY, CDR2 SMNVEV (reference sequence). The CDR3 sequence: CASSLLYQGAGGELFF. The DNA for the CDR3 is TGTGCCAGCAGTTTATTATACCAGGGGGCTGGCGGGGAGCTGTTTTTT.

This clonotype was found a few times. The rearrangement joins TRBV15 to TRBJ2-5; D assignment may be TRBD1 or TRBD2 (5 bases each). The CDR3 is 15 residues long. V lost 0 bases and J 0 bases, leaving 8 bases between the germline ends. Germline V CDR1 and CDR2: LNHNV, YYDKDF (reference sequence). DNA for the CDR3: TGTGCCACCAGCAGAGAGGGGACGTACCAAGAGACCCAGTACTTC. This codes for CATSREGTYQETQYF.

This clonotype was seen a few times. The chain joins TRBV24-1 to TRBJ2-3; no clear D gene. The CDR3 is 13 amino acids. V gave up 1 base and J gave up 7 bases, with 8 bases separating them. The germline gives CDR1 KGHDR, CDR2 SFDVKD. The CDR3 spells CATSDFWGYTQYF. The CDR3 nucleotides are TGTGCCACCAGTGATTTTTGGGGATATACGCAGTATTTT.

A few counts support this clonotype. This sequence joins TRBV12-5 and TRBJ1-1, with TRBD1 identical over 7 bases. The CDR3 runs to 15 residues. CDR1 is LGHNT and CDR2 is FRNRAP in the germline V gene. Trimming removed 5 bases from V and 3 bases from J; junction bases left unmatched: 9. CDR3 sequence (DNA): TGTGCTAGTGGTCCCTCCGGGACAGCTTACACTGAAGCTTTCTTT. Encoded protein: CASGPSGTAYTEAFF.

Concerning this clonotype: An end of the junction does not agree with germline; a read error may underlie this. The chain is built from TRBV27 and TRBJ2-1; TRBD1 matches 8 bases. This CDR3 has 15 residues. Germline CDR1 MNHEY, CDR2 SMNVEV (reference sequence). The CDR3 reads CTSAIPGGGYNEQFF. In nucleotides, the CDR3 is TGTACCAGCGCCATACCAGGGGGCGGGTACAATGAGCAGTTCTTC.

This sequence joins TRBV19 and TRBJ1-1, with TRBD1 matching 9 bases. CDR3 length: 17 residues. After removal of 5 bases from V and 1 base from J, the junction contained 11 bases not matched to a gene. Germline lookup yields CDR1 LNHDA and CDR2 SQIVND (reference sequence). In nucleotides, the CDR3 is TGTGCCAGTAGTCTACGGAGGACAGGGGATAGGAACACTGAAGCTTTCTTT. This translates into CASSLRRTGDRNTEAFF.

The rearrangement links TRBV19 to TRBJ2-3, with D perhaps TRBD1 or TRBD2 (7 bases each). Germline V lookup: CDR1 LNHDA, CDR2 SQIVND (reference sequence). V was trimmed by 5 bases and J by 2 bases, leaving 11 bases between them. This CDR3 has 14 residues. For the CDR3, the DNA is TGTGCCAGTAGTCCAGGGGGGGTCACAGATACGCAGTATTTT. Its translation: CASSPGGVTDTQYF.

This clonotype was seen a handful of times. The CDR3 DNA sequence: TGTGCCAGTAGTATAGTAGAATTCGGGGGAACCACAGATACGCAGTATTTT. Translated: CASSIVEFGGTTDTQYF. The genes are TRBV19 and TRBJ2-3; a possible D gene is TRBD2 (6 bases). With 1 base removed from V and 2 bases from J, the gap between germline ends came to 16 bases. Germline CDR1 and CDR2: LNHDA and SQIVND (reference sequence). The CDR3 is made up of 17 amino acids.

This clonotype was picked up many times. The CDR3 loop reads CASSLAPGEGLNQPQHF. The CDR3 nucleotides read TGTGCCAGCAGCTTAGCCCCTGGCGAGGGTCTTAATCAGCCCCAGCATTTT. The J gene is TRBJ1-5, the V gene TRBV7-2; D not resolved. The germline V gene encodes CDR1 SGHTA and CDR2 FQGNSA. The germline V and J ends were trimmed by 0 bases and 4 bases, with 16 bases remaining between them. The CDR3 has 17 residues.

This clonotype has a handful of counts. The V gene is TRBV7-6, the J gene TRBJ2-7, with TRBD1 identical over 12 bases. V dropped 5 bases and J dropped 6; count of bases not matched to a gene: 14. Germline V gives CDR1 SGHVS, CDR2 FNYEAQ. The CDR3 runs to 17 residues. The CDR3 protein is CASSATRDRGRKGEQYF. In nucleotides, the CDR3 is TGTGCCAGCAGCGCGACCCGGGACAGGGGGCGTAAGGGCGAGCAGTACTTC.

This clonotype was seen at least ten times. V usage is TRBV7-2 and J usage is TRBJ2-7; D is unresolved. V lost 3 bases and J 2 bases, leaving 14 bases between the germline ends. Germline CDR1 reads SGHTA; CDR2 reads FQGNSA. This CDR3 contains 15 residues. The CDR3 reads CASSLARQYPYEQYF. The CDR3 DNA sequence: TGTGCCAGCAGCTTGGCCCGGCAGTACCCCTACGAGCAGTACTTC.

This clonotype was counted at least ten times. The chain employs TRBV7-2 and TRBJ1-5, with TRBD1 as a possible D gene (5 bases). The germline V and J ends were trimmed by 1 base and 0 bases, with 7 bases remaining between them. CDR3 size: 15 residues. Germline CDR1 and CDR2: SGHTA and FQGNSA. The CDR3 DNA follows: TGTGCCAGCAGCTTAGAGGGGTATAGCAATCAGCCCCAGCATTTT. It encodes CASSLEGYSNQPQHF.

This clonotype was detected only a few times. The rearrangement uses TRBV6-1 and TRBJ2-7; D possibly corresponds to TRBD1 (5 bases). CDR1 is MNHNS, CDR2 SASEGT, per germline. The ends were cut back, 5 bases at V and 3 bases at J, with 8 bases in the middle. The CDR3 is 12 amino acids. This CDR3 reads CASSQGFYEQYV. The CDR3 DNA reads as TGTGCCAGCAGTCAGGGTTTCTACGAGCAGTACGTC.

This clonotype was found a few times. The chain joins TRBV19 to TRBJ2-2; D not certain. V was trimmed by 4 bases and J by 7 bases, leaving 28 bases between them. The CDR3 runs to 19 residues. The germline V gene encodes CDR1 LNHDA and CDR2 SQIVND (reference sequence). CDR3 nucleotide sequence: TGTGCCAGTAGTAACCCTTACACGTTCAACTCAGAAGAAGTCGGGGAGCTGTTTTTT. Translating it yields CASSNPYTFNSEEVGELFF.